The 11 T cell receptor beta chains presented below share a single source sample, sequenced in a study of response to subunit inactivated influenza vaccine. TCRdb re-analysed the RT-PCR reads in MiXCR, keeping a single row per CDR3 protein. This sample carries fewer than 750,000 distinct CDR3 sequences, less than 15% of them seen once, and the ten largest clones take approximately 12%. The specimen comprised PBMCs from blood, sampled approximately 13 days after vaccination. These receptors originate from a man aged 50-60 years who received an inactivated influenza vaccine.

V usage is TRBV24-1 and J usage is TRBJ2-5; no reliable D call. The CDR3 consists of 15 residues. Germline CDR1 reads KGHDR; CDR2 reads SFDVKD. Trimming shortened V by 9 bases and J by 5 bases, and 21 bases separated the two germline ends. CDR3 amino acids: CATRPQFGRLETQYF. CDR3 nucleotides: TGTGCCACCCGCCCGCAGTTTGGGCGTTTGGAGACCCAGTACTTC.

A few counts support this clonotype. The chain combines TRBV7-9 with TRBJ2-2; 9 nucleotides align to TRBD1. Germline V lookup: CDR1 SEHNR, CDR2 FQNEAQ (reference sequence). The CDR3 length is 15 residues. V lost 7 bases, J lost 2 bases, and 5 bases stayed unmatched. DNA of the CDR3: TGTGCCAGCACGGGACAGGGCCAAAACACCGGGGAGCTGTTTTTT. Amino acids: CASTGQGQNTGELFF.

This clonotype was counted ten times or more. J is TRBJ2-3 and V is TRBV10-2, with D hard to call. In germline, CDR1 is WSHSY, CDR2 SAAADI. Between the trimmed V and J ends, which lost 0 bases and 3 bases, there was a span of 16 bases. The CDR3 loop spans 17 amino acids. In DNA form, the CDR3 reads TGCGCCAGCAGTGAGTCGAGCCGCATTAGTAGTACAGATACGCAGTATTTT. The encoded protein is CASSESSRISSTDTQYF.

This clonotype appeared a few times. V gene TRBV15 combines with J gene TRBJ2-3; D gene uncertain. Germline-derived CDR1 and CDR2 are LNHNV and YYDKDF (reference sequence). With 5 bases removed from V and 4 bases from J, the gap between germline ends came to 4 bases. The CDR3 has 11 residues. The CDR3 loop reads CATSVADTQYF. CDR3 DNA sequence: TGTGCCACCAGCGTAGCAGATACGCAGTATTTT.

Only a few counts were recorded for this clonotype. V gene TRBV9 combines with J gene TRBJ2-1; 7 bases match TRBD2. Germline trimming cut 0 bases from V and 2 bases from J; bases unmatched to any gene: 2. This CDR3 contains 15 residues. In germline, CDR1 is SGDLS, CDR2 YYNGEE. The CDR3 is CASSVAGLTYNEQFF. The CDR3 DNA sequence: TGTGCCAGCAGCGTAGCGGGACTAACCTACAATGAGCAGTTCTTC.

This chain uses TRBV12-3 or TRBV12-4 with TRBJ2-2; 7 bases are shared with TRBD1. This CDR3 contains 15 residues. V was clipped by 2 bases and J by 5 bases; unmatched bases: 5. The CDR3 coding sequence is TGTGCCAGCAGTTTATACGGCAGGGGGACCGGGGAGCTGTTTTTT. Amino acid sequence: CASSLYGRGTGELFF.

This clonotype occurred many times. The rearrangement links TRBV5-6 to TRBJ2-5; D assignment may be TRBD1 or TRBD2 (6 bases each). V was trimmed by 2 bases and J by 5 bases, leaving 13 bases between them. Germline V gene data show CDR1 as SGHDT and CDR2 as YYEEEE. This CDR3 spans 14 amino acids. The CDR3 region has the DNA TGTGCCAGCAGCTTCGGGGGCCGGTGGGAGACCCAGTACTTC. This sequence encodes CASSFGGRWETQYF.

This clonotype was counted only a few times. This sequence joins TRBV6-4 and TRBJ2-1, with D unclear. Germline CDR1 MRHNA, CDR2 SNTAGT. The CDR3 is 11 amino acids. Trimming took off 2 bases at V and 8 bases at J, with 4 bases between the two ends. CDR3 region: CASSDAHEQFF. CDR3 DNA: TGTGCCAGCAGTGACGCTCATGAGCAGTTCTTC.

This clonotype was seen a few times. This rearrangement joins TRBV4-1 to TRBJ2-2, with TRBD2 identical over 8 bases. This CDR3 has 16 residues. The ends lost 1 base at V and 9 bases at J; junction bases unmatched: 10. Germline-derived CDR1 and CDR2 are MGHRA and YSYEKL. The DNA of the CDR3 is TGCGCCAGCAGCCAAGCCAGTGCGACTAGCGTCCGGGAGCTGTTTTTT. The encoded protein is CASSQASATSVRELFF.

This clonotype has a handful of counts. The CDR3: CASSSRTTGTVGTGELFF. CDR3 nucleotides: TGCGCCAGCAGCTCCAGAACTACCGGGACGGTCGGCACCGGGGAGCTGTTTTTT. The V call is TRBV5-1, the J call TRBJ2-2; D is tentatively TRBD1 or TRBD2 (5 bases each). The CDR3 is 18 amino acids. The germline V and J ends were trimmed by 3 bases and 4 bases, with 22 bases remaining between them. In germline, CDR1 is SGHRS, CDR2 YFSETQ.

The V and J genes are TRBV18 and TRBJ2-1; D may be TRBD2 (6 bases). The CDR3 extends over 14 amino acids. Trimming took 3 bases from V and 4 from J, leaving 10 bases between them. The germline V gene encodes CDR1 KGHSH and CDR2 LQKENI. The CDR3 region has the DNA TGTGCCAGCTCACCTCGGCGGGATTACAATGAGCAGTTCTTC. The encoded protein is CASSPRRDYNEQFF.